The clone carrying this T cell receptor beta chain was recorded at least ten times. Hyperthyroidism is called stable when no ophthalmopathy develops within 18 months of follow-up. Exclusion applied to patients with other autoimmune diseases, uncontrolled infections, pregnancy or lactation. Trimming took off 6 bases at V and 0 bases at J, with 17 bases between the two ends. The CDR3 is 16 amino acids. Looked up from germline, CDR1 is MDHEN and CDR2 is SYDVKM. Amplified TCR beta CDR3 regions were obtained using RNA transcripts as template. Following a first-round RT-PCR that used HTBI primers, a second-round multiplex PCR was carried out. MiXCR, applied by TCRdb to the multiplex PCR reads, yields one record per CDR3 protein. This table has 300,000 to 450,000 distinct CDR3 sequences, about 18% appearing once. The sample belongs to a study of Graves' ophthalmopathy and Graves' hyperthyroidism. Study-wide background: Peripheral blood sampling preceded any treatment and occurred at initial diagnosis.

The sequenced sample consisted of peripheral blood. The rearrangement uses TRBV28 and TRBJ1-1; D perhaps matches TRBD1 (6 bases). This TCR derives from an adult woman with stable Graves' hyperthyroidism. CDR3 nucleotides: TGTGCCAGCAGGGAGATGTGGGGGGCATTGAACACTGAAGCTTTCTTT. Translated, it gives CASREMWGALNTEAFF.